A selection of T cell receptor beta chains follows, all from one sample in a study of control samples from healthy donors and cancer patients. Using immunoSEQ multiplex PCR, the repertoire was profiled, and TCRdb retains in-frame clones only, with some absent. Of about 160,000 clones listed, 90% to 95% are singletons. Source material: blood. Receptors originate from a woman between 55 and 75 years old in good health. Both conserved end residues are part of each CDR3. A D gene is named only where the DNA matches it firmly. Size values are once, few and many counts, or a class for expanded clones, and some rows have none.

V,size,D,J,DNA,CDR3
TRBV6-2/TRBV6-3,NA,TRBD1,TRBJ1-1,TGTGCCAGCAGTTCAACAGGGGGCGCGAGGGCTTTCTTT,CASSSTGGARAFF
TRBV7-2,few,NA,TRBJ1-6,TGTGCCAGCAGCTTACTGAGCTCCTATAATTCACCCCTCCACTTT,CASSLLSSYNSPLHF
TRBV6-5,NA,NA,TRBJ2-7,TGTGCCAGCAGTAATCACTACGAGCAGTACTTC,CASSNHYEQYF
TRBV10-3,few,NA,TRBJ1-1,TGTGCCACCCAAGCGACAGCTTTGAACACTGAAGCTTTCTTT,CATQATALNTEAFF
TRBV2,NA,TRBD1,TRBJ1-1,TGTGCCAGCAGTGAAACAGGGGGTGAAGCTTTCTTT,CASSETGGEAFF
TRBV7-2,NA,NA,TRBJ2-4,TGTGCCAGCAGCTTATCACCCCAGGGAATAGCCAAAAACATTCAGTACTTC,CASSLSPQGIAKNIQYF
TRBV6-5,few,NA,TRBJ1-4,TGTGCCAGCAGAGACGGGGGGTTGAATGAAAAACTGTTTTTT,CASRDGGLNEKLFF
TRBV24-1,NA,NA,TRBJ1-4,TGTGCCACCAGCGATAGGGGTGCAGCTAATGAAAAACTGTTTTTT,CATSDRGAANEKLFF
TRBV19,NA,NA,TRBJ1-1,TGTGCCAGTAGTCCCCCCTTTTACGTTCCGTTAGGGAACACTGAAGCTTTCTTT,CASSPPFYVPLGNTEAFF
TRBV10-3,NA,NA,TRBJ2-2,TGTGCCATCAGTGATCCGACCGATAGGGGAAACACCGGGGAGCTGTTTTTT,CAISDPTDRGNTGELFF
TRBV6-4,medium-sized,NA,TRBJ1-6,TGTGCCAGCAGTGACGTTGCGCAGGGAGGGTCACCCCTCCACTTT,CASSDVAQGGSPLHF
TRBV6-4,once,TRBD2,TRBJ2-1,TGTGCCAGCAGTGGGACTAGCGGGGCCACTGATCAGTTCTTC,CASSGTSGATDQFF
TRBV14,NA,NA,TRBJ1-2,TGTGCCAGCAGCCAAGGCCAGGGACGCCCTACCTATGGCTACACCTTC,CASSQGQGRPTYGYTF
TRBV3-1/TRBV3-2,NA,TRBD1,TRBJ1-1,TGTGCCAGCAACGACAGGGGAGGCACTGAAGCTTTCTTT,CASNDRGGTEAFF
TRBV12-3/TRBV12-4,NA,NA,TRBJ2-7,TGTGCCAGCAGTTTAGTACAGCCCTACGAGCAGTACTTC,CASSLVQPYEQYF
TRBV5-1,NA,NA,TRBJ1-1,TGCGCCAGCAGTTTCCAGGCAGAATACGATGAAGCTTTCTTT,CASSFQAEYDEAFF
TRBV29-1,NA,TRBD2,TRBJ2-1,TGCAGCGTTCCCCCGGGACTAGGGCTCTACAATGAGCAGTTCTTC,CSVPPGLGLYNEQFF
TRBV6-5,NA,TRBD1,TRBJ1-6,TGTGCCAGCAATCGAGGACAGGGAGGTTGGTCACCCCTCCACTTT,CASNRGQGGWSPLHF
TRBV19,once,NA,TRBJ1-2,TGTGCCAGTAGTATAGATCTCAACGGTAACTATGGCTACACCTTC,CASSIDLNGNYGYTF
TRBV11-1,NA,TRBD2,TRBJ2-2,TGTGCCAGCAGCTTTCGACTAGCGTCCGGGGAGCTGTTTTTT,CASSFRLASGELFF
TRBV2,NA,NA,TRBJ1-1,TGTGCCAGCAGCGACCTCCCGGGCAGGGAGGAAAATATGGAAGCTTTCTTT,CASSDLPGREENMEAFF
TRBV2,NA,NA,TRBJ1-1,TGTGCCAGCAGTGCGACCGTGATGAACACTGAAGCTTTCTTT,CASSATVMNTEAFF
TRBV5-1,once,NA,TRBJ2-2,TGCGCCAGCAGCTTGGCCAGCGGATCTTTCTACACCGGGGAGCTGTTTTTT,CASSLASGSFYTGELFF
TRBV5-1,NA,NA,TRBJ1-1,TGCGCCAGCAGCTTGGACGGGACAGAAGCTTTCTTT,CASSLDGTEAFF
TRBV6-2/TRBV6-3,NA,NA,TRBJ1-2,TGTGCCAGCAGTGTACACGAGGACTATGGCTACACCTTC,CASSVHEDYGYTF
TRBV6-5,NA,NA,TRBJ1-1,TGTGCCAGCAGCCGGAGCACTGAAGCTTTCTTT,CASSRSTEAFF